The rows below give T cell receptor beta chains drawn from one sample of a study of cytomegalovirus exposure and HLA in healthy donors. The protocol was immunoSEQ multiplex PCR, while the TCRdb copy is restricted to in-frame clones and leaves out a portion. The table shows some 70,000 clones, with around 82% occurring only once. The sequencing input was PBMCs. The source of these receptors is a man aged 18 to 29 in good health and CMV-seropositive. The CDR3 runs from the conserved cysteine through the conserved F or W. The D gene is left open where the match is weak. Expanded clones get a size class; other rows say once, few or many, or leave the size out.

CDR3 DNA: TGTGCCAGCAGCCCGTCTAGTGGCGGCAATGAGCAGTTCTTC
CDR3 protein: CASSPSSGGNEQFF
J gene: TRBJ2-1
V gene: TRBV5-4
clone size: -
D gene: -

CDR3 DNA: TGCAGCGTTGGGGGAGCGGGAGGGCCGGAGACCCAGTACTTC
CDR3 protein: CSVGGAGGPETQYF
J gene: TRBJ2-5
V gene: TRBV29-1
clone size: -
D gene: TRBD2

CDR3 DNA: TGCGCCAGCACCCAAGGAGGGGACTATGACTATGGCTACACCTTC
CDR3 protein: CASTQGGDYDYGYTF
J gene: TRBJ1-2
V gene: TRBV5-1
clone size: -
D gene: -

CDR3 DNA: TGTGCCAGCAGTGAACAGGTGACAGGCACAGATACGCAGTATTTT
CDR3 protein: CASSEQVTGTDTQYF
J gene: TRBJ2-3
V gene: TRBV6-4
clone size: -
D gene: -

CDR3 DNA: TGTGCCAGCAGTGTACAGGGATCTTACTCTGGGGCCAACGTCCTGACTTTC
CDR3 protein: CASSVQGSYSGANVLTF
J gene: TRBJ2-6
V gene: TRBV2
clone size: -
D gene: -

CDR3 DNA: TGCGCCAGCAGTCACCCACAGGGGGCGTTTGGCACTGAAGCTTTCTTT
CDR3 protein: CASSHPQGAFGTEAFF
J gene: TRBJ1-1
V gene: TRBV23-1
clone size: -
D gene: TRBD1

CDR3 DNA: TGTGCCAGCAGCTTAGGAAATAGCGGGATGAACAATGAGCAGTTCTTC
CDR3 protein: CASSLGNSGMNNEQFF
J gene: TRBJ2-1
V gene: TRBV7-3
clone size: -
D gene: TRBD2

CDR3 DNA: TGTGCCTGGAGTTCGCGGGAGCGCTACACCTTC
CDR3 protein: CAWSSRERYTF
J gene: TRBJ1-2
V gene: TRBV30
clone size: few
D gene: -

CDR3 DNA: TGTGCCACCAGCAGAGGGCAGGGGGAAGGCGAGCAGTACTTC
CDR3 protein: CATSRGQGEGEQYF
J gene: TRBJ2-7
V gene: TRBV15
clone size: once
D gene: TRBD1

CDR3 DNA: TGTGCCAGCAGTAGCGGGGGATCCCCCGGGGCCCAGTACTTC
CDR3 protein: CASSSGGSPGAQYF
J gene: TRBJ2-5
V gene: TRBV27
clone size: few
D gene: TRBD2

CDR3 DNA: TGTGCCAGCAGCTTAAGCCCCACGGCCTACAATGAGCAGTTCTTC
CDR3 protein: CASSLSPTAYNEQFF
J gene: TRBJ2-1
V gene: TRBV7-2
clone size: once
D gene: -

CDR3 DNA: TGTGCCAGCGGCGCGGGAGAGTCCTACGAGCAGTACTTC
CDR3 protein: CASGAGESYEQYF
J gene: TRBJ2-7
V gene: TRBV7-2
clone size: few
D gene: TRBD2

CDR3 DNA: TGTGCCAGCAGCTTAAGTCTAGCGGGAGGGCAAGCCAATGAGCAGTTCTTC
CDR3 protein: CASSLSLAGGQANEQFF
J gene: TRBJ2-1
V gene: TRBV13
clone size: -
D gene: TRBD2

CDR3 DNA: TGTGCCAGCAGTCTGCACCGGGACAGTGGAAACACCATATATTTT
CDR3 protein: CASSLHRDSGNTIYF
J gene: TRBJ1-3
V gene: TRBV28
clone size: -
D gene: TRBD1

CDR3 DNA: TGTGCCAGCAGCTTTCCAGCGGGGGGCCAAGAGACCCAGTACTTC
CDR3 protein: CASSFPAGGQETQYF
J gene: TRBJ2-5
V gene: TRBV7-9
clone size: -
D gene: TRBD2

CDR3 DNA: TGTGCCAGCAGTTCCTTTCCCCACACTGAAGCTTTCTTT
CDR3 protein: CASSSFPHTEAFF
J gene: TRBJ1-1
V gene: TRBV6-5
clone size: -
D gene: -

CDR3 DNA: TGCAGTGTTGAAACAGGGACCTATGGCTACACCTTC
CDR3 protein: CSVETGTYGYTF
J gene: TRBJ1-2
V gene: TRBV29-1
clone size: once
D gene: -

CDR3 DNA: TGTGCCACCAGCAATAAGCGGGGGGGCGCTGATACGCAGTATTTT
CDR3 protein: CATSNKRGGADTQYF
J gene: TRBJ2-3
V gene: TRBV15
clone size: -
D gene: TRBD2

CDR3 DNA: TGTGCCTGGAAATACCGGGGGAACTATGGCTACACCTTC
CDR3 protein: CAWKYRGNYGYTF
J gene: TRBJ1-2
V gene: TRBV30
clone size: once
D gene: -

CDR3 DNA: TGTGCCAGCAGCCCTACTGTCGGGACAGCCACTGAAGCTTTCTTT
CDR3 protein: CASSPTVGTATEAFF
J gene: TRBJ1-1
V gene: TRBV11-1
clone size: -
D gene: TRBD1

CDR3 DNA: TGTGCCATCAGTGAGTCCGCGGTAGCGGGGGACCACAATGAGCAGTTCTTC
CDR3 protein: CAISESAVAGDHNEQFF
J gene: TRBJ2-1
V gene: TRBV10-3
clone size: -
D gene: TRBD2

CDR3 DNA: TGCAGCGTTGAAAAGACTAGCGGGAGGGGAGTGCCGGCAGATACGCAGTATTTT
CDR3 protein: CSVEKTSGRGVPADTQYF
J gene: TRBJ2-3
V gene: TRBV29-1
clone size: -
D gene: TRBD2

CDR3 DNA: TGTGCCAGCAGTCAAACCGGGGAGCGGTACTTC
CDR3 protein: CASSQTGERYF
J gene: TRBJ2-7
V gene: TRBV6-1
clone size: -
D gene: -

CDR3 DNA: TGTGCCAGCAGCCAAACAGGACTAGCTGGTGAGCAGTTCTTC
CDR3 protein: CASSQTGLAGEQFF
J gene: TRBJ2-1
V gene: TRBV6-5
clone size: -
D gene: TRBD2

CDR3 DNA: TGTGCCAGCAGGGGAGGGGGCATTCAGTACTTC
CDR3 protein: CASRGGGIQYF
J gene: TRBJ2-4
V gene: TRBV2
clone size: few
D gene: -

CDR3 DNA: TGTGCCAGCACCCGACTAGGAGATGGCTACACCTTC
CDR3 protein: CASTRLGDGYTF
J gene: TRBJ1-2
V gene: TRBV5-4
clone size: -
D gene: -